The 25 T cell receptor beta chains below come from one sample, sequenced in a study of CD8 T cells in Susac syndrome (dated by TCRdb to the late 2010s). The library came from the immunoSEQ multiplex PCR assay. RNA was extracted using the RNeasy kit, and about 0.45 to 1 ug of the RNA was reverse transcribed with random hexamers. The public sequencing data were trimmed at Q25 with fastp and processed into clonotypes with MiXCR by TCRdb, which kept only in-frame beta chains. Identical CDR3 protein sequences are pooled into one entry, listed with their most common genes and DNA. The table for this sample lists about 210,000 distinct CDR3 sequences; 95% of them were counted only once. Roughly 0.1% of the sample lies in the top ten. The sequencing input was CD4+ T cells from PBMCs. The receptors derive from a human donor with multiple sclerosis.

The chain carries TRBV1 and TRBJ2-2; TRBD1 was called by the table and not checked on the DNA. TRBV1 is given as a pseudogene. CDR3 length equals 15 residues. CDR3 amino acids: CTSSRSGGLNGELFF. The DNA for the CDR3 is TGCACCAGCAGCCGAAGCGGGGGGCTTAACGGGGAGCTGTTTTTT.

The chain has TRBV20-1 and TRBJ2-7; D may be TRBD2 (6 bases). V lost 3 bases and J 3 bases, leaving 15 bases between the germline ends. Germline values: CDR1 DFQATT, CDR2 SNEGSKA (reference sequence). This CDR3 contains 14 residues. CDR3 protein: CSARDPGEVYEQYF. Written as DNA, the CDR3 is TGCAGTGCTAGGGACCCGGGAGAGGTCTACGAGCAGTACTTC.

DNA of the CDR3: TGCGCCAGCAGCCACCCAATGACAGGGTTTGACCGGTTCTTC. Protein: CASSHPMTGFDRFF. The V gene is TRBV4-1, the J gene TRBJ2-1; 7 nucleotides agree with TRBD1. The V segment lost 3 bases and the J segment 15 bases; nucleotides outside the gene matches: 14. Germline V gives CDR1 MGHRA, CDR2 YSYEKL. The CDR3 loop spans 14 amino acids.

The chain joins TRBV2 to TRBJ1-1; 10 bases are a match to TRBD1. This CDR3 contains 18 residues. The junction had 14 bases not matched to a gene; V was cut back by 6 bases and J by 1 base. Germline lookup yields CDR1 SNHLY and CDR2 FYNNEI. The CDR3 region is CASRKPGQGRIRNTEAFF. The CDR3 DNA reads TGTGCCAGCAGGAAACCGGGACAGGGGCGGATACGGAACACTGAAGCTTTCTTT.

The chain joins TRBV15 to TRBJ2-5; D assignment may be TRBD1 or TRBD2 (5 bases each). Trimming shortened V by 4 bases and J by 5 bases, and 17 bases separated the two germline ends. The CDR3 contains 15 residues. Germline V gives CDR1 LNHNV, CDR2 YYDKDF (reference sequence). The CDR3 is CATSTGRAVGETQYF. CDR3 sequence (DNA): TGTGCCACCAGCACGGGGCGAGCTGTTGGGGAGACCCAGTACTTC.

This clonotype was seen once. The rearrangement links TRBV27 to TRBJ2-5, with a tentative D call TRBD1 (6 bases). Germline V gene lookup returns CDR1 MNHEY and CDR2 SMNVEV (reference sequence). The CDR3 contains 12 residues. V was clipped by 3 bases and J by 5 bases, with 7 bases between them. The CDR3: CASSFQGETQYF. The CDR3 nucleotides are TGTGCCAGCAGTTTTCAGGGGGAGACCCAGTACTTC.

On this clonotype: Sequence at one end of the junction differs from germline and may be a read error. The chain employs TRBV3-1 and TRBJ1-6; D remains unclear. The CDR3 extends over 12 amino acids. Germline CDR1 reads LGHDT; CDR2 reads YNNKEL (reference sequence). CDR3 DNA sequence: TGTGCCAACAGCCAAGTGGGGTCACCCCTCCACTTT. The encoded protein is CANSQVGSPLHF.

The genes are TRBV29-1 and TRBJ1-1; possibly TRBD1 for D (5 bases). V was clipped by 3 bases and J by 1 base, with 12 bases between them. Germline V gives CDR1 SQVTM, CDR2 ANQGSEA. CDR3 length: 14 residues. The CDR3 is CSVDAGRSNTEAFF. Written as DNA, the CDR3 is TGCAGCGTTGATGCGGGGCGGTCGAACACTGAAGCTTTCTTT.

Here the CDR3 reads CASSSLGPGQRDTQYF. The CDR3 DNA follows: TGTGCCAGCAGTTCCCTAGGCCCGGGGCAGAGAGATACGCAGTATTTT. V and J are TRBV12-3 or TRBV12-4 and TRBJ2-3, with D perhaps given as TRBD1 or TRBD2 (5 bases each). V was trimmed by 4 bases and J by 5 bases, leaving 19 bases between them. This CDR3 contains 16 residues.

The chain combines TRBV27 with TRBJ1-2; TRBD1 matches at 9 bases. With V trimmed by 4 bases and J by 8 bases, 11 bases remained unmatched. Germline assignment: CDR1 MNHEY and CDR2 SMNVEV (reference sequence). This CDR3 is built from 15 residues. The chain's CDR3 is CASSSRDRALGGYTF. The CDR3 DNA sequence: TGTGCCAGCAGTTCCCGGGACAGGGCTTTGGGGGGCTACACCTTC.

The genes are TRBV5-6 and TRBJ2-1; TRBD2 aligns across 10 bases. V trimming: 4 bases; J trimming: 5 bases; junction bases outside the gene matches: 9. The CDR3 has 16 residues. CDR1 and CDR2 (germline): SGHDT, YYEEEE. The CDR3 loop is CASSVPPGLANNEQFF. CDR3 nucleotide sequence: TGTGCCAGCAGCGTGCCCCCGGGACTAGCGAACAATGAGCAGTTCTTC. Looking up the rest from reference TRBV5-6 and TRBJ2-1 gives the full variable domain: DAGVTQSPTHLIKTRGQQVTLRCSPKSGHDTVSWYQQALGQGPQFIFQYYEEEERQRGNFPDRFSGHQFPNYSSELNVNALLLGDSALYLCASSVPPGLANNEQFFGPGTRLTVL.

The chain links TRBV27 to TRBJ2-4; TRBD2 matches at 7 bases. CDR3 length: 16 residues. After removal of 8 bases from V and 4 bases from J, the junction contained 14 bases not matched to a gene. Germline V gives CDR1 MNHEY, CDR2 SMNVEV (reference sequence). CDR3 residues: CASRGLERLGKNIQYF. In nucleotides, the CDR3 is TGTGCCAGCCGAGGACTAGAGCGGTTAGGTAAAAACATTCAGTACTTC.

The chain is built from TRBV29-1 and TRBJ1-1, with D unclear. Deletions cut 7 bases from V and 1 base from J, with 10 bases between. Germline V gene sequence: CDR1 SQVTM, CDR2 ANQGSEA. CDR3 length equals 12 residues. For the CDR3, the DNA is TGCAGCGCCATGCGGGAGAACACTGAAGCTTTCTTT. Translating it yields CSAMRENTEAFF.

The rearrangement links TRBV5-4 to TRBJ2-3; D not certain. The CDR3 consists of 14 residues. CDR1 and CDR2 (germline): SGHNT, YYREEE (reference sequence). V lost 0 bases to trimming and J lost 4 bases, with 9 bases between them. In nucleotides, the CDR3 is TGTGCCAGCAGCTTGGCGGGCCAGGCAGATACGCAGTATTTT. This sequence encodes CASSLAGQADTQYF.

This sequence joins TRBV15 and TRBJ2-3, with TRBD1 matching over 7 bases. CDR3 length: 14 residues. The junction had 1 base not matched to a gene; V was cut back by 0 bases and J by 4 bases. Germline V gives CDR1 LNHNV, CDR2 YYDKDF (reference sequence). In DNA, the CDR3 is TGTGCCACCAGCAGAGACAGGGGGTCAGATACGCAGTATTTT. Translation: CATSRDRGSDTQYF. The full variable domain, completed using reference TRBV15 and TRBJ2-3, is DAMVIQNPRYQVTQFGKPVTLSCSQTLNHNVMYWYQQKSSQAPKLLFHYYDKDFNNEADTPDNFQSRRPNTSFCFLDIRSPGLGDTAMYLCATSRDRGSDTQYFGPGTRLTVL.

This sequence joins TRBV6-6 and TRBJ2-7; no clear D gene. Germline loops: CDR1 MNHNY, CDR2 SVGAGI (reference sequence). The V end lost 7 bases, the J end lost 2 bases, and 9 bases lay between the germline ends. The CDR3 runs to 12 residues. In DNA, the CDR3 is TGTGCCAGCAACGGCGGAACCTACGAGCAGTACTTC. Translating gives CASNGGTYEQYF.

The CDR3 spells CASSTGRSGTDTQYF. The CDR3 DNA is TGTGCCAGTTCGACAGGGAGGTCGGGCACAGATACGCAGTATTTT. This sequence joins TRBV19 and TRBJ2-3, with TRBD1 as a possible D gene (7 bases). The CDR3 extends over 15 amino acids. Trimming shortened V by 8 bases and J by 1 base, and 16 bases separated the two germline ends. The germline V gene has CDR1 LNHDA and CDR2 SQIVND (reference sequence).

The chain has TRBV28 and TRBJ1-5; D is uncertain. CDR3 length equals 14 residues. Germline V CDR1 and CDR2: MDHEN, SYDVKM. Trimming stripped 10 bases from V and 0 bases from J, with 13 bases between. Here the CDR3 reads CATQGGISNQPQHF. CDR3 DNA: TGTGCCACCCAAGGAGGGATTAGCAATCAGCCCCAGCATTTT.

The chain uses TRBV11-2 and TRBJ2-1, with a possible D match to TRBD1 (6 bases). The CDR3 runs to 11 residues. CDR1 is SGHAT, CDR2 FQNNGV, per germline. Trimming cost V 4 bases and J 11 bases, with 9 bases left between them. The CDR3 nucleotides read TGTGCCAGCAGCTACGGACAGAAGCAGTTCTTC. Translation: CASSYGQKQFF.

The chain carries TRBV7-2 and TRBJ2-1; D might be TRBD2 (6 bases). V was trimmed by 5 bases and J by 6 bases, leaving 14 bases between them. The germline V gene encodes CDR1 SGHTA and CDR2 FQGNSA. The CDR3 has 14 amino acids. CDR3 in amino acids: CASSTRLVGNEQFF. CDR3 DNA sequence: TGTGCCAGCAGCACCCGACTAGTTGGCAATGAGCAGTTCTTC.

This chain uses TRBV12-3 or TRBV12-4 with TRBJ2-5; perhaps D is TRBD1 or TRBD2 (5 bases each). Trimming left V 7 bases short and J 3 bases short, with 15 bases between. This CDR3 has 14 residues. The chain's CDR3 is CASNRELGEETQYF. The CDR3 DNA reads as TGTGCCAGCAATAGGGAGCTGGGGGAAGAGACCCAGTACTTC.

V and J are TRBV9 and TRBJ2-1; TRBD2 is a possible D gene (6 bases). V was shortened by 4 bases and J by 0 bases, with 14 bases between the two germline ends. Germline V gene lookup returns CDR1 SGDLS and CDR2 YYNGEE. The CDR3 extends over 16 amino acids. The CDR3 reads CASSPPGVSSYNEQFF. The CDR3 coding sequence is TGTGCCAGCAGCCCCCCGGGGGTCAGCTCCTACAATGAGCAGTTCTTC.

This clonotype has only one observation. The chain carries TRBV29-1 and TRBJ2-3; unclear D gene. V gave up 3 bases and J gave up 5 bases, with 9 bases separating them. Germline V gene data show CDR1 as SQVTM and CDR2 as ANQGSEA. The length of the CDR3 is 12 residues. Here the CDR3 DNA reads TGCAGCGTTGAGCTTTTGGGAGATACGCAGTATTTT. Its protein is CSVELLGDTQYF.

V and J are TRBV20-1 and TRBJ2-7; D might be TRBD1 (6 bases). Germline values: CDR1 DFQATT, CDR2 SNEGSKA (reference sequence). The CDR3 extends over 15 amino acids. V was pared by 0 bases and J by 3 bases, with 15 bases between. The CDR3 spells CSARDARGKFYEQYF. The CDR3 DNA follows: TGCAGTGCTAGAGATGCCAGGGGCAAGTTCTACGAGCAGTACTTC.

This chain uses TRBV7-3 with TRBJ2-3, with a possible D match to TRBD2 (5 bases). In germline, CDR1 is SGHTA, CDR2 FQGTGA. This CDR3 spans 13 amino acids. V lost 0 bases and J 7 bases, leaving 8 bases between the germline ends. The CDR3 loop is CASSLTSGNTQYF. DNA for the CDR3: TGTGCCAGCAGCTTAACCAGCGGAAATACGCAGTATTTT.